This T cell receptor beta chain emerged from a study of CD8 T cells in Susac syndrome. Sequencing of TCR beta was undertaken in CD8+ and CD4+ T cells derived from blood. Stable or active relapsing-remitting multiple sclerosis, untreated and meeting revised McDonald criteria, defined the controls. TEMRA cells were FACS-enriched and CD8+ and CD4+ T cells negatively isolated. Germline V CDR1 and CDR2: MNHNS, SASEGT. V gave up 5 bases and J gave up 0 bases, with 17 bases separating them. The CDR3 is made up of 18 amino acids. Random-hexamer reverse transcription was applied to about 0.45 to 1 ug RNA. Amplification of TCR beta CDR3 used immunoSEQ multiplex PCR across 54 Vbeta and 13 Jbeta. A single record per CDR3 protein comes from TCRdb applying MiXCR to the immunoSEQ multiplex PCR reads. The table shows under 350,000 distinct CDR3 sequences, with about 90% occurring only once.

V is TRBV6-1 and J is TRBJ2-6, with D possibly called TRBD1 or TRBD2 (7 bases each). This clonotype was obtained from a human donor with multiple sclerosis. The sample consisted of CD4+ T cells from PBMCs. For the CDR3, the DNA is TGTGCCAGCAGTCCACGGGGGGACAGTTTCTCTGGGGCCAACGTCCTGACTTTC. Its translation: CASSPRGDSFSGANVLTF.